This T cell receptor beta chain stems from a study of Ad26.COV2.S vaccination and SARS-CoV-2 variants. Study in general: The donor was enrolled in the Ad26.COV2.S arm of the COV1001 trial. Findings of the study overall: In TCR breadth and depth analyses, total T cell responses may have been underestimated. Similar non-spike TCR breadth was seen in vaccine and placebo recipients.

Regarding treatment: roughly 19 received Ad26.COV2.S at low or high dose, single or two shots; several received placebo; per-sample allocation not given. Following the first vaccine or placebo injection, samples were taken on day 63. The sample came from a Boston adult aged 18-55 years. Some clones are missing from TCRdb's copy, which holds only in-frame ones; the method was immunoSEQ multiplex PCR. The sample holds 300,000 to 350,000 clones; 90% are singletons and the top ten take approximately 5%. This clone was seen more than once but under ten times. The antigen remains unidentified. Germline V lookup: CDR1 MGHRA, CDR2 YSYEKL. V lost 4 bases to trimming and J lost 9 bases; unmatched junction nucleotides: 18. The CDR3 length is 18 residues.

This rearrangement joins TRBV4-1 to TRBJ1-6; TRBD1 matches at 7 bases. The TCR was taken from a person between 18 and 65 years old who received the Ad26.COV2.S COVID-19 vaccine or a placebo. The sequencing here drew on peripheral blood, taken in a trial of Ad26.COV2.S vaccine versus placebo. The CDR3, as DNA: TGCGCCAGCAGCCTATCCTCCCCGAGACAGGGATTTAGTTCACCCCTCCACTTT. Amino acid sequence: CASSLSSPRQGFSSPLHF.